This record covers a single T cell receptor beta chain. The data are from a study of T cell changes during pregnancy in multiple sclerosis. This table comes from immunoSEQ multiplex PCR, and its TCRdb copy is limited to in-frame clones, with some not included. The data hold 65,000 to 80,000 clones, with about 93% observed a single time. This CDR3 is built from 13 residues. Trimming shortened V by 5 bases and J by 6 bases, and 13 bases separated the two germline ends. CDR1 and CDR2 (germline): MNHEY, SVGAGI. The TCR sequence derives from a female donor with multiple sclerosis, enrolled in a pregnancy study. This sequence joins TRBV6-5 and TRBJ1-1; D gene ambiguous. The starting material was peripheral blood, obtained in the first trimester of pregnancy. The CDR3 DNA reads TGTGCCAGCAGTAGAAAAACCGAGGCTGAAGCTTTCTTT. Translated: CASSRKTEAEAFF.